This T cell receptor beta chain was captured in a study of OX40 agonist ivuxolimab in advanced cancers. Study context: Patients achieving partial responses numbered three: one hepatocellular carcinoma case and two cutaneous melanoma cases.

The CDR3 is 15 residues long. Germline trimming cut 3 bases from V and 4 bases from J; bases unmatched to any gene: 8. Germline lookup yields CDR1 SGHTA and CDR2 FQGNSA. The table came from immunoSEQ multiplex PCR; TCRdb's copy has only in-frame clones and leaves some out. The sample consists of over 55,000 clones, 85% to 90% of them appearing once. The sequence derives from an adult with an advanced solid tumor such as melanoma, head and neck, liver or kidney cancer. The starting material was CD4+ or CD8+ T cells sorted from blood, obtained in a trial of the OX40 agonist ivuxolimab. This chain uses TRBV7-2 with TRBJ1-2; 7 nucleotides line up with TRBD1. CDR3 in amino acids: CASSFKTGPGYGYTF. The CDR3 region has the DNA TGTGCCAGCAGCTTCAAGACAGGGCCCGGCTATGGCTACACCTTC.